This T cell receptor (beta chain) was captured in a study of Graves' ophthalmopathy and Graves' hyperthyroidism. This clonotype showed up many times. From RNA, the CDR3 regions of TCR beta chains were amplified and sequenced. Scientists carried out first-round RT-PCR using HTBI primers and then a second-round multiplex PCR. TCRdb used MiXCR to reprocess the multiplex PCR reads, holding one entry per CDR3 protein. The data show some 1.1 million distinct CDR3 sequences, 35% to 45% seen once. The source material was peripheral blood or thyroid tissue (not recorded which). The receptor was isolated from an adult man with Graves' hyperthyroidism.

CDR3 in amino acids: CASSQLAGLNEQYF. In nucleotides, the CDR3 is TGTGCCAGCAGCCAACTAGCGGGATTAAACGAGCAGTACTTC. The rearrangement joins TRBV14 to TRBJ2-7; 9 nucleotides line up with TRBD2. The CDR3 is made up of 14 amino acids. In germline, CDR1 is SGHDN, CDR2 FVKESK. Trimming took 2 bases from V and 5 from J; bases not matched to a gene: 4.